The 14 T cell receptor beta chains below all came from one sample that was sequenced in a study of CD8+CD57+ T cells in acquired aplastic anemia. TCR beta VDJ and CDR3 profiles were obtained from a genomic DNA template. TCRdb used MiXCR to reprocess the reads, holding one entry per CDR3 protein. The sample includes approximately 170,000 distinct CDR3 sequences, approximately 52% seen only once; the top ten take about a sixth. Sample: sorted CD4+, CD8+, or CD8+CD57+ T cells (not recorded which) from PBMCs. The receptors were gathered from a human donor in good health, serving as a control.

For the CDR3, the DNA is TGTGCCAGCAGCTTTTCGGCCGACTCTGGAAACACCATATATTTT. Protein sequence: CASSFSADSGNTIYF. The chain has TRBV7-2 and TRBJ1-3; D is uncertain. This CDR3 has 15 amino acids. Trimming cost V 3 bases and J 0 bases, with 9 bases left between them. Per germline, CDR1 SGHTA and CDR2 FQGNSA.

The V call is TRBV7-2, the J call TRBJ2-7; the D gene is possibly TRBD1 (6 bases). Trimming took off 5 bases at V and 2 bases at J, with 13 bases between the two ends. CDR3 size: 14 residues. The V gene's germline CDR1 is SGHTA and CDR2 FQGNSA. The CDR3 reads CASSQLGAAYEQYF. CDR3 nucleotides: TGTGCCAGCAGCCAATTGGGGGCGGCCTACGAGCAGTACTTC.

This clonotype came up once. The rearrangement joins TRBV7-2 to TRBJ1-5; D unclear. This CDR3 region has 15 residues. V lost 5 bases to trimming and J lost 6 bases, with 17 bases between them. Germline values: CDR1 SGHTA, CDR2 FQGNSA. The CDR3 coding sequence is TGTGCCAGCAGCGCCCCGGGCGATCGGACTCAGCCCCAGCATTTT. Protein sequence: CASSAPGDRTQPQHF.

The chain is built from TRBV2 and TRBJ2-1, with a tentative D call TRBD2 (5 bases). Germline assignment: CDR1 SNHLY and CDR2 FYNNEI. This CDR3 is built from 14 residues. The V gene lost 7 bases and the J gene lost 4 bases, with 14 bases spanning the gap. CDR3 protein: CASNRERSYNEQFF. The CDR3 DNA sequence: TGTGCCAGCAATAGGGAGCGATCGTACAATGAGCAGTTCTTC. Full variable domain (rest looked up from reference TRBV2 and TRBJ2-1): EPEVTQTPSHQVTQMGQEVILRCVPISNHLYFYWYRQILGQKVEFLVSFYNNEISEKSEIFDDQFSVERPDGSNFTLKIRSTKLEDSAMYFCASNRERSYNEQFFGPGTRLTVL.

The chain links TRBV24-1 to TRBJ2-2; 9 nucleotides align to TRBD2. The CDR3 consists of 16 residues. CDR1 and CDR2 from the germline V gene are KGHDR and SFDVKD. V shed 4 bases, J shed 2 bases, and the junction held 4 bases outside the gene matches. The CDR3 nucleotides read TGTGCCACCAGTGAAATAGCGGGAGAAAACACCGGGGAGCTGTTTTTT. It codes for CATSEIAGENTGELFF.

In this sample, this clonotype turned up many times. In nucleotides, the CDR3 is TGTGCCAGCAGCTTGGAGAGGGACGGGCTCGTATATGGCTACACCTTC. Translated: CASSLERDGLVYGYTF. The rearrangement joins TRBV5-6 to TRBJ1-2; D may be TRBD1 (5 bases). The germline V and J ends were trimmed by 0 bases and 5 bases, with 17 bases remaining between them. The CDR3 consists of 16 residues. Germline CDR1 reads SGHDT; CDR2 reads YYEEEE.

The CDR3 DNA reads TGTGCCAGCAGCTTAAGAAGTCGGGCGGACATTCAAGAGACCCAGTACTTC. This translates into CASSLRSRADIQETQYF. The chain employs TRBV7-2 and TRBJ2-5; D is perhaps TRBD1 (5 bases). This CDR3 has 17 residues. Germline V gene lookup returns CDR1 SGHTA and CDR2 FQGNSA. Trimming removed 2 bases from V and 2 bases from J, with 18 bases in between.

The CDR3 here is CASSSGGNSPLHF. CDR3 nucleotide sequence: TGTGCCAGCAGCTCCGGGGGCAATTCACCCCTCCACTTT. The chain employs TRBV7-9 and TRBJ1-6; D may be TRBD1 (6 bases). V lost 4 bases and J 7 bases, leaving 8 bases between the germline ends. Germline loops: CDR1 SEHNR, CDR2 FQNEAQ (reference sequence). The CDR3 is made up of 13 amino acids.

The rearrangement links TRBV2 to TRBJ2-7, with 7 positions matching TRBD2. The CDR3 spans 15 residues. Germline CDR1 SNHLY, CDR2 FYNNEI. Trimming removed 6 bases from V and 7 bases from J; junction bases left unmatched: 15. CDR3 bases: TGTGCCAGCAGCCCACTAGCGTATGGTTCGGGAGAGCAGTACTTC. As protein: CASSPLAYGSGEQYF.

The chain couples TRBV7-4 to TRBJ2-7; D is perhaps TRBD1 (5 bases). Germline lookup yields CDR1 SGHVT and CDR2 SQSDAQ. This CDR3 is built from 11 residues. Between the trimmed V and J ends, which lost 5 bases and 6 bases, there was a span of 8 bases. The chain's CDR3 is CASSSQGEQYF. CDR3 sequence (DNA): TGTGCCAGCAGCAGCCAGGGCGAGCAGTACTTC.

In the case of this clonotype: This may be a read error: a much more frequent sequence differs by one nucleotide. This chain uses TRBV20-1 with TRBJ1-5, with a tentative D call TRBD1 (5 bases). CDR1 DFQATT and CDR2 SNEGSKA come from the germline V gene (reference sequence). CDR3 length equals 13 residues. The CDR3 reads CGTETAANQPQHF. CDR3 nucleotide sequence: TGCGGTACCGAGACAGCGGCTAATCAGCCCCAGCATTTT.

This clonotype was detected ten times or more. The genes are TRBV20-1 and TRBJ2-1; 11 nucleotides match TRBD2. Unmatched junction bases numbered 4, after V lost 2 bases and J lost 1 base. This CDR3 has 16 amino acids. CDR1 and CDR2 (germline): DFQATT, SNEGSKA (reference sequence). CDR3 in amino acids: CSARSLAGGSYNEQFF. The CDR3 coding sequence is TGCAGTGCTAGATCCTTAGCGGGGGGGTCCTACAATGAGCAGTTCTTC.

This clonotype was detected ten times or more. V gene TRBV7-3 combines with J gene TRBJ1-2; TRBD1 agrees at 7 bases. Per the germline V gene, CDR1 is SGHTA and CDR2 is FQGTGA. The CDR3 sequence is 15 residues long. The V gene end was trimmed by 0 bases and the J gene end by 3 bases; junction bases not matched to a gene: 4. The CDR3 coding sequence is TGTGCCAGCAGCTTAACCTCAGGGGGTGACTATGGCTACACCTTC. Its protein product is CASSLTSGGDYGYTF.

The sample holds a few counts of this clonotype. The chain joins TRBV15 to TRBJ2-7, with TRBD1 matching 10 bases. Losses at the gene ends were 3 bases for V and 0 bases for J; bases not matched to a gene: 8. The CDR3 is 17 amino acids. Germline V lookup: CDR1 LNHNV, CDR2 YYDKDF (reference sequence). The CDR3 reads CATSSLAGTGVSYEQYF. The CDR3, as DNA: TGTGCCACCAGCAGCTTAGCCGGGACAGGGGTCTCCTACGAGCAGTACTTC.